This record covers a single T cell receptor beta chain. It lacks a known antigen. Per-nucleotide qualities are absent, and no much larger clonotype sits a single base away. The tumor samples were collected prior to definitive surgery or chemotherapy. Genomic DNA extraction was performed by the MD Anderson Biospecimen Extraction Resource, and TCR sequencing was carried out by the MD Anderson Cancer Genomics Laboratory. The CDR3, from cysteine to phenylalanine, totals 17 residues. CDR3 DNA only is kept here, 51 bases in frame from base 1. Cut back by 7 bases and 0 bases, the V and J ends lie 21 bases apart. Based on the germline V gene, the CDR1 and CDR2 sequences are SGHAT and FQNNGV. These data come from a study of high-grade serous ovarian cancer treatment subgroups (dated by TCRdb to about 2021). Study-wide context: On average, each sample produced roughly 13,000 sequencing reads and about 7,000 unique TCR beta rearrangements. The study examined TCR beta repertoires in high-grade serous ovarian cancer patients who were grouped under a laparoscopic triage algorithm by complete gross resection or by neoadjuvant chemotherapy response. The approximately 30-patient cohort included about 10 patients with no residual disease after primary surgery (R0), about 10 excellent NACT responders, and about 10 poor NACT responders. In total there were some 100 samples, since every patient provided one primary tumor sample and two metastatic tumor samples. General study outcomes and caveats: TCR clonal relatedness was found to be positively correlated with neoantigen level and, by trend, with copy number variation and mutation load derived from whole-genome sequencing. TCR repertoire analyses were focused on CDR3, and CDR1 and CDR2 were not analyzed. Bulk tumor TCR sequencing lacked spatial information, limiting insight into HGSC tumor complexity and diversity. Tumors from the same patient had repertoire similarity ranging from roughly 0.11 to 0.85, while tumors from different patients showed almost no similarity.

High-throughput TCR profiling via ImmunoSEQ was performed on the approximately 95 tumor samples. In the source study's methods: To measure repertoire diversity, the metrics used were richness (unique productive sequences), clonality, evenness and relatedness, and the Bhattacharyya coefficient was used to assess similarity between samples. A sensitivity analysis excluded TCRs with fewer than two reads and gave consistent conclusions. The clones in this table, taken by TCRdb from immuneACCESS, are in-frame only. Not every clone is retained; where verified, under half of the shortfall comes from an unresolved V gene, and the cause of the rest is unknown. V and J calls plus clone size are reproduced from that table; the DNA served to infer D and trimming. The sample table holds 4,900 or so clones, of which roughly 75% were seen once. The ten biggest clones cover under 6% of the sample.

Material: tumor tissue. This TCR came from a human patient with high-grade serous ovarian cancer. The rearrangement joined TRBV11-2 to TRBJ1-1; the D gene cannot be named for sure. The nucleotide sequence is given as TGTGCCAGCACCCACCCGCGAGGCGGGATGATGAACACTGAAGCTTTCTTT. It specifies CASTHPRGGMMNTEAFF.